One T cell receptor beta chain is described in this entry. Antigen: not known. This entry is derived from a study of T-cell memory formation after mild COVID-19. Study-wide context: There were largely donor-specific TCR clusters. Study-level results: Clones which contracted sat mainly in CM and EM if CD4+, and in EMRA if CD8+.

TCR alpha and TCR beta cDNA libraries carrying sample barcodes and UMIs were produced by 5'RACE using constant-segment primers. TCRdb reprocessed the 5' RACE reads with MiXCR, giving one entry per CDR3 protein. The table includes hundreds of thousands of distinct CDR3 sequences, roughly an eighth detected once. Losses at the gene ends were 9 bases for V and 1 base for J; bases not matched to a gene: 11. Germline V CDR1 and CDR2: LGHDT, YNNKEL (reference sequence). CDR3 length: 16 residues. The source material was PBMCs or a T cell subset sorted from them (not recorded which). The receptor's source is a man aged 18-30 years who had mild COVID-19 (a few samples of this study predate the infection). Cell type and time point are not known. The chain joins TRBV3-1 to TRBJ2-5; 10 bases align to TRBD1. As DNA, the CDR3 is TGTGCCAGTACCCTCGGGACAGGGGCCCTCCAAGAGACCCAGTACTTC. Protein product: CASTLGTGALQETQYF.